Listed here are 14 T cell receptor beta chains from one sample, sequenced in a study of blood T cell repertoires in COVID-19. The table came from immunoSEQ multiplex PCR; TCRdb's copy has only in-frame clones and leaves some out. The table includes 75,000 to 95,000 clones, approximately 88% detected once. The material sequenced was peripheral blood. The receptors were sampled from a man aged 50 or older with active COVID-19.

V usage is TRBV5-4 and J usage is TRBJ2-7; TRBD2 might be the D (7 bases). Germline assignment: CDR1 SGHNT and CDR2 YYREEE (reference sequence). The CDR3 totals 15 residues. V was shortened by 2 bases and J by 2 bases, with 14 bases between the two germline ends. CDR3 residues: CASSLGGRATYEQYF. DNA for the CDR3: TGTGCCAGCAGCTTAGGGGGGAGGGCTACCTACGAGCAGTACTTC.

The gene calls are TRBV24-1 and TRBJ2-3; possibly TRBD1 for D (5 bases). V lost 5 bases, J lost 0 bases, and 11 bases lay in between. Germline CDR1 reads KGHDR; CDR2 reads SFDVKD. The CDR3 runs 15 residues. The CDR3 coding sequence is TGTGCCACCAGTGGTCTAGGGGCTAGCACAGATACGCAGTATTTT. It codes for CATSGLGASTDTQYF.

V and J are TRBV7-9 and TRBJ1-4; maybe TRBD1 (6 bases). The CDR3 consists of 12 residues. V was shortened by 10 bases and J by 5 bases, with 11 bases between the two germline ends. Germline V gene data show CDR1 as SEHNR and CDR2 as FQNEAQ (reference sequence). The CDR3, as DNA: TGTGCCACAGGGGCGAGCAATGAAAAACTGTTTTTT. Its translation is CATGASNEKLFF.

CDR3 sequence: CSVGSGWGMNTEAFF. The CDR3 DNA reads as TGCAGCGTTGGTTCGGGGTGGGGTATGAACACTGAAGCTTTCTTT. This chain links TRBV29-1 with TRBJ1-1; D uncertain. The length of the CDR3 is 15 residues. Germline assignment: CDR1 SQVTM and CDR2 ANQGSEA. V lost 4 bases and J lost 0, with 15 bases in between.

The chain carries TRBV18 and TRBJ2-1, with 8 bases identical to TRBD1. Germline CDR1 KGHSH, CDR2 LQKENI. The junction had 6 bases not matched to a gene; V was cut back by 0 bases and J by 8 bases. The CDR3 length is 15 residues. The CDR3 sequence is CASSPPSDRGHEQFF. CDR3 DNA sequence: TGTGCCAGCTCACCACCGAGCGACAGGGGCCATGAGCAGTTCTTC.

V and J are TRBV7-9 and TRBJ2-3; TRBD1 matches 8 bases. After removal of 7 bases from V and 0 bases from J, the junction contained 3 bases not matched to a gene. The CDR3 totals 14 residues. In germline, CDR1 is SEHNR, CDR2 FQNEAQ (reference sequence). DNA for the CDR3: TGTGCCAGCACCGGACAGGGAAGCACAGATACGCAGTATTTT. Its translation is CASTGQGSTDTQYF.

This rearrangement joins TRBV7-2 to TRBJ1-1; D not certain. The germline V and J ends were trimmed by 6 bases and 1 base, with 15 bases remaining between them. Germline V CDR1 and CDR2: SGHTA, FQGNSA. The CDR3 is 15 amino acids. As DNA, the CDR3 is TGTGCCAGCAGAAGAGATCAGGTGAGGAACACTGAAGCTTTCTTT. It yields the protein CASRRDQVRNTEAFF.

The chain joins TRBV5-1 to TRBJ2-3, with TRBD1 identical over 7 bases. This CDR3 has 13 residues. Germline CDR1 is SGHRS and CDR2 is YFSETQ. J lost 2 bases, V lost 4 bases, and 1 base had no gene match. The CDR3 DNA sequence: TGCGCCAGCAGCGGGACAGACACAGATACGCAGTATTTT. This gives the protein CASSGTDTDTQYF.

The rearrangement uses TRBV12-3 or TRBV12-4 and TRBJ2-1; D may be TRBD2 (5 bases). The CDR3 has 11 amino acids. V dropped 5 bases and J dropped 7 bases, with 6 bases sitting between them. As DNA, the CDR3 is TGTGCCAGCAGTCCGGGGAATGAGCAGTTCTTC. It codes for CASSPGNEQFF.

The chain couples TRBV7-2 to TRBJ2-7; 9 positions agree with TRBD1. The CDR3 sequence is 15 residues long. CDR1 and CDR2 (germline): SGHTA, FQGNSA. J gave up 5 bases and V 3 bases, and 8 bases lay outside the gene matches. The chain's CDR3 is CASSFRDRAFNEQYF. The DNA for the CDR3 is TGTGCCAGCAGCTTCCGGGACAGGGCCTTTAACGAGCAGTACTTC.

J is TRBJ1-2 and V is TRBV27; 8 bases are a match to TRBD1. The germline V gene encodes CDR1 MNHEY and CDR2 SMNVEV (reference sequence). V was clipped by 3 bases and J by 6 bases; unmatched bases: 9. The CDR3 is made up of 15 amino acids. The CDR3 DNA follows: TGTGCCAGCAGTTTTAAAGCAGGGGGCGTAAATGGCTACACCTTC. This sequence encodes CASSFKAGGVNGYTF.

The chain carries TRBV9 and TRBJ1-6, with D tentatively TRBD1 (5 bases). V lost 0 bases and J 8 bases, leaving 12 bases between the germline ends. The CDR3 has 15 residues. Germline CDR1 reads SGDLS; CDR2 reads YYNGEE. This chain's CDR3 is CASSVAGGWDSPLHF. The CDR3 coding sequence is TGTGCCAGCAGCGTAGCGGGGGGTTGGGATTCACCCCTCCACTTT.

This chain links TRBV7-9 with TRBJ1-4; 7 bases match TRBD1. Germline CDR1 is SEHNR and CDR2 is FQNEAQ (reference sequence). This CDR3 comprises 16 residues. With 11 bases clipped from V and 5 bases from J, the junction kept 17 bases outside the gene matches. The CDR3 DNA follows: TGTGCCTCTAGGAAAGCAGGGGGTGCACGGAATGAAAAACTGTTTTTT. Amino acid sequence: CASRKAGGARNEKLFF.

The chain carries TRBV27 and TRBJ2-1; 9 bases agree with TRBD1. The CDR3 length is 16 residues. V shed 8 bases and J 4 bases; nucleotides not matched to a gene: 12. Germline CDR1 reads MNHEY; CDR2 reads SMNVEV (reference sequence). This CDR3 is CASAILTGGRYNEQFF. Written as DNA, the CDR3 is TGTGCCAGCGCTATCCTGACAGGGGGACGTTACAATGAGCAGTTCTTC.